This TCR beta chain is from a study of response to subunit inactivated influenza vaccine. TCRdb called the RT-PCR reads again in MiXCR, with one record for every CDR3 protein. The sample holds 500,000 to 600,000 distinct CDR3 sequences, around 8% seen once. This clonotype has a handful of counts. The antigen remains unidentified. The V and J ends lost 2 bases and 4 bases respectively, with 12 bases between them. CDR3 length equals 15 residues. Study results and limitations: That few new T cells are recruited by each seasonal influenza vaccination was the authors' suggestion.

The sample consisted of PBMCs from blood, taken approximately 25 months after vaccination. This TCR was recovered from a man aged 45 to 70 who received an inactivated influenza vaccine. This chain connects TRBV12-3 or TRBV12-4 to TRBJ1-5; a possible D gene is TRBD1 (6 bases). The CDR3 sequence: CASSLRAGTNQPQHF. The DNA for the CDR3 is TGTGCCAGCAGTTTAAGGGCAGGGACAAATCAGCCCCAGCATTTT.